These 7 T cell receptor beta chains were sequenced from one sample in a study of OX40 agonist ivuxolimab in advanced cancers. TCRdb keeps only in-frame clones here, not all; method: immunoSEQ multiplex PCR. Among under 75,000 clones listed, 70% to 90% were seen once. Sequenced material: CD4+ or CD8+ T cells sorted from blood, taken in a trial of the OX40 agonist ivuxolimab. Every receptor here comes from an adult with an advanced solid tumor such as melanoma, head and neck, liver or kidney cancer.

The chain is built from TRBV5-1 and TRBJ1-2; no clear D. This CDR3 has 15 residues. Germline CDR1 reads SGHRS; CDR2 reads YFSETQ. Trimming cost V 2 bases and J 2 bases, with 13 bases left between them. CDR3 in amino acids: CASSFQIGSNYGYTF. The CDR3 DNA reads as TGCGCCAGCAGCTTTCAAATTGGGTCCAACTATGGCTACACCTTC.

CDR3 sequence reads: CASSFGGNTGELFF. The CDR3 DNA follows: TGTGCCAGCAGCTTCGGGGGGAACACCGGGGAGCTGTTTTTT. The rearrangement uses TRBV5-4 and TRBJ2-2; a possible D gene is TRBD2 (6 bases). The germline V gene has CDR1 SGHNT and CDR2 YYREEE (reference sequence). The CDR3 runs 14 residues. The V end lost 2 bases, the J end lost 1 base, and 6 bases lay between the germline ends.

The table lists this clone with a count of one. The chain joins TRBV5-1 to TRBJ2-1; 12 bases line up with TRBD2. The CDR3 runs to 17 residues. The V gene end was trimmed by 0 bases and the J gene end by 4 bases; junction bases not matched to a gene: 5. Germline V gene data show CDR1 as SGHRS and CDR2 as YFSETQ. The CDR3 sequence: CASSLEPLAGGYNEQFF. DNA for the CDR3: TGCGCCAGCAGCTTGGAACCGCTAGCGGGAGGGTACAATGAGCAGTTCTTC.

The DNA of the CDR3 is TGTGCCAGCAGTACCAAGTCGGGAGAAGGAGAGACCCAGTACTTC. This encodes CASSTKSGEGETQYF. The V and J genes are TRBV6-5 and TRBJ2-5; possibly TRBD2 for D (6 bases). Trimming pared 5 bases from V and 4 bases from J, leaving 17 bases between. The CDR3 is made up of 15 amino acids. Germline V gives CDR1 MNHEY, CDR2 SVGAGI.

This clone was observed a handful of times. The gene calls are TRBV5-1 and TRBJ2-3; TRBD1 matches at 7 bases. The CDR3 contains 15 residues. The germline V gene encodes CDR1 SGHRS and CDR2 YFSETQ. The V segment lost 2 bases and the J segment 3 bases; nucleotides outside the gene matches: 6. The CDR3 region is CASSLNRDSTDTQYF. The CDR3 DNA is TGCGCCAGCAGCTTAAACCGGGACAGTACAGATACGCAGTATTTT.

V and J are TRBV2 and TRBJ1-2; D perhaps matches TRBD1 (5 bases). The germline CDR1 and CDR2 sequences are SNHLY and FYNNEI. With 6 bases removed from V and 10 bases from J, the gap between germline ends came to 21 bases. This CDR3 region has 14 residues. The CDR3, as DNA: TGTGCCAGCAGGGGACTTTGGGTATCTATGGACTACACCTTC. It is translated as CASRGLWVSMDYTF.

This chain links TRBV7-9 with TRBJ2-1, with D tentatively TRBD1 (6 bases). The germline V gene has CDR1 SEHNR and CDR2 FQNEAQ (reference sequence). The length of the CDR3 is 17 residues. Trimming took off 1 base at V and 4 bases at J, with 17 bases between the two ends. The CDR3 spells CASSLGQGRRSYNEQFF. Here the CDR3 DNA reads TGTGCCAGCAGCTTAGGGCAGGGGCGAAGGAGTTACAATGAGCAGTTCTTC.